This T cell receptor (beta chain) was sequenced for a study of blood T cells in healthy people across ages. The V segment lost 3 bases and the J segment 4 bases; nucleotides outside the gene matches: 6. Germline V gene lookup returns CDR1 MNHEY and CDR2 SMNVEV (reference sequence). This CDR3 is built from 15 residues. Together with a sample-barcoded 5' primer, a J-beta primer mix was included in a second PCR lasting about 7 to 11 cycles. Each TCR beta cDNA got a 12-nucleotide random molecular identifier. TCRdb fed the 5' RACE reads into MiXCR, producing one record per CDR3 protein. The data contain about 640,000 distinct CDR3 sequences, about 54% of them singletons.

This clonotype was sampled from a man in his 60s in good health. V is TRBV27 and J is TRBJ2-1, with TRBD1 matching 7 bases. Sample: blood. The DNA of the CDR3 is TGTGCCAGCAGTTTCAAGTCGACAGGGTACAATGAGCAGTTCTTC. Translated: CASSFKSTGYNEQFF.